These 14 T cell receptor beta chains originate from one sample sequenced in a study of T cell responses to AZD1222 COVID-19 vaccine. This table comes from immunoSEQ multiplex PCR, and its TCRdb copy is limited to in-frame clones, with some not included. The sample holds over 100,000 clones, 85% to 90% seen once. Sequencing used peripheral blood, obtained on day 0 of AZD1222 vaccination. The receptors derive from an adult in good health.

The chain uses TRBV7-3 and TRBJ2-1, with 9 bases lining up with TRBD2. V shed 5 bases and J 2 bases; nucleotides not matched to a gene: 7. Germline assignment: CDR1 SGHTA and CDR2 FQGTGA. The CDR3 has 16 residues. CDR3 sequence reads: CASSPTLAGAYNEQFF. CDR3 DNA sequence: TGTGCCAGCAGCCCTACCTTAGCGGGGGCCTACAATGAGCAGTTCTTC.

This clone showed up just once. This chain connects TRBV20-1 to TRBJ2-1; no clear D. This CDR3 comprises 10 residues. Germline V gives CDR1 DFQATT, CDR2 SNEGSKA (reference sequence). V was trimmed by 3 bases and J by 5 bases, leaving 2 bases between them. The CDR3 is CSASDNEQFF. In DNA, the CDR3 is TGCAGTGCTAGCGACAATGAGCAGTTCTTC.

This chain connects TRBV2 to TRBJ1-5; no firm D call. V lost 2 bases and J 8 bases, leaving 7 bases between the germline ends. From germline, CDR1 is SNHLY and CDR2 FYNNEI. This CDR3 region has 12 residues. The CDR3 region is CASSESVEPQHF. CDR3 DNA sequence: TGTGCCAGCAGTGAATCGGTTGAGCCCCAGCATTTT. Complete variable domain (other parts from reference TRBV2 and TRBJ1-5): EPEVTQTPSHQVTQMGQEVILRCVPISNHLYFYWYRQILGQKVEFLVSFYNNEISEKSEIFDDQFSVERPDGSNFTLKIRSTKLEDSAMYFCASSESVEPQHFGDGTRLSIL.

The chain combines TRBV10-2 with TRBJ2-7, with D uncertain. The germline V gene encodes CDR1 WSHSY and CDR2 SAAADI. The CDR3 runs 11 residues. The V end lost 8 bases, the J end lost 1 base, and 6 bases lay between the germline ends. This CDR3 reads CASGQSYEQYF. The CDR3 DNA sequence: TGCGCCAGCGGGCAGTCCTACGAGCAGTACTTC.

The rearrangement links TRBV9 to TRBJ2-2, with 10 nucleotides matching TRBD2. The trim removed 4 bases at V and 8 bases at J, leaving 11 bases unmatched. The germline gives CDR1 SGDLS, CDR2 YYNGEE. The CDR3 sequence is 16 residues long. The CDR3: CASSHTSGAILGELFF. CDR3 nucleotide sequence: TGTGCCAGCAGCCACACTAGCGGGGCTATCTTAGGGGAGCTGTTTTTT.

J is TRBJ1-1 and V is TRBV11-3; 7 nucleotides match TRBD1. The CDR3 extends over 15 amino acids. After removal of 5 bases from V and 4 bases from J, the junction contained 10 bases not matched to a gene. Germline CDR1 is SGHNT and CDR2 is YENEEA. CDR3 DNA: TGTGCCAGCAGCCTAAAGACAAACAGGGGCACTGAAGCTTTCTTT. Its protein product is CASSLKTNRGTEAFF.

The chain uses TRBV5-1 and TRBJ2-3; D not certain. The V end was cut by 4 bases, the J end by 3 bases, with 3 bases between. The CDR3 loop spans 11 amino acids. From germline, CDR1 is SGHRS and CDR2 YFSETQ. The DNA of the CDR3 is TGCGCCAGCAGCGTAACAGATACGCAGTATTTT. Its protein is CASSVTDTQYF.

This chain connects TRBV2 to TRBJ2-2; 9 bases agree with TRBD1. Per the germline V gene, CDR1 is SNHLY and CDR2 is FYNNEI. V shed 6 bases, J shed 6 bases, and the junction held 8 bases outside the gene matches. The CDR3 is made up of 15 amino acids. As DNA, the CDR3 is TGTGCCAGCAGCCGCGGGACAGGGTTCTCCGGGGAGCTGTTTTTT. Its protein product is CASSRGTGFSGELFF.

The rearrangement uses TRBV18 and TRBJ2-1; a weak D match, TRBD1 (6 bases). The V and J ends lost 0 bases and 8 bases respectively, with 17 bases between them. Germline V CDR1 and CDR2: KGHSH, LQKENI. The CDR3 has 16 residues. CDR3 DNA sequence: TGTGCCAGCTCACCACCTTGGACAGTGCGGATTGATGAGCAGTTCTTC. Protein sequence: CASSPPWTVRIDEQFF. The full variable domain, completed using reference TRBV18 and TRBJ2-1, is NAGVMQNPRHLVRRRGQEARLRCSPMKGHSHVYWYRQLPEEGLKFMVYLQKENIIDESGMPKERFSAEFPKEGPSILRIQQVVRGDSAAYFCASSPPWTVRIDEQFFGPGTRLTVL.

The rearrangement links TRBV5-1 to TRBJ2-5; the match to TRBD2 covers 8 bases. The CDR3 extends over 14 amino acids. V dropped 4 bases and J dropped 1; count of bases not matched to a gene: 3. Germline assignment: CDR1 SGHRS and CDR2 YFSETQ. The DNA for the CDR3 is TGCGCCAGCAGCGGTACTAGCGGCCAAGAGACCCAGTACTTC. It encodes CASSGTSGQETQYF.

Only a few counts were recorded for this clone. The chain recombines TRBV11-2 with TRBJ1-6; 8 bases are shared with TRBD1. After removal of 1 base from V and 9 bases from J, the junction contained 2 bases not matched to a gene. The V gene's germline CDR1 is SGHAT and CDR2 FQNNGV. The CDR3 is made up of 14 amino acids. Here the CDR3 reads CASSLGGQGSPLHF. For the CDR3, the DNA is TGTGCCAGCAGCTTAGGCGGACAGGGTTCACCCCTCCACTTT. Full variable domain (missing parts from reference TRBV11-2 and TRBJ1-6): EAGVAQSPRYKIIEKRQSVAFWCNPISGHATLYWYQQILGQGPKLLIQFQNNGVVDDSQLPKDRFSAERLKGVDSTLKIQPAKLEDSAVYLCASSLGGQGSPLHFGNGTRLTVT.

The CDR3 region is CAVRQGAGGYTF. The DNA for the CDR3 is TGTGCCGTTAGACAGGGGGCGGGAGGCTACACCTTC. The chain has TRBV6-5 and TRBJ1-2; 10 nucleotides align to TRBD1. The germline CDR1 and CDR2 sequences are MNHEY and SVGAGI. The CDR3 sequence is 12 residues long. J was trimmed by 8 bases and V by 11 bases; bases with no gene match: 8.

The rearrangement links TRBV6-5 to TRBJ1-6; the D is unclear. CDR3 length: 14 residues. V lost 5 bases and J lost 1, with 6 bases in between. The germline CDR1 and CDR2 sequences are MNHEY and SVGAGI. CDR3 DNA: TGTGCCAGCAGTACAGTTTCCTATAATTCACCCCTCCACTTT. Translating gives CASSTVSYNSPLHF.

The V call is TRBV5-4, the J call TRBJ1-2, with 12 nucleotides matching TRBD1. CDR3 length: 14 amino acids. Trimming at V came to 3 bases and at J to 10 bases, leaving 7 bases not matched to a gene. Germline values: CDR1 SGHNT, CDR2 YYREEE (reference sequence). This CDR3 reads CASSSGQGAGVYTF. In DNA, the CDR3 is TGTGCCAGCAGCTCGGGACAGGGGGCCGGTGTCTACACCTTC.